What follows are 18 T cell receptor beta chains derived from one specimen sequenced in a study of blood T cell repertoires in COVID-19. Generated by immunoSEQ multiplex PCR, the TCRdb table keeps only in-frame clones and is missing some. This repertoire shows some 160,000 clones, around 76% found once; its top ten account for 4% to 4.5%. Specimen: peripheral blood. The receptors come from a man in his fifties or sixties with acute or convalescent COVID-19.

The gene calls are TRBV28 and TRBJ2-3, with D uncertain. The CDR3 runs 12 residues. Germline CDR1 and CDR2: MDHEN and SYDVKM. V was trimmed by 5 bases and J by 6 bases, leaving 9 bases between them. The DNA of the CDR3 is TGTGCCAGCAGTCTCTACAGCGATACGCAGTATTTT. Translating it yields CASSLYSDTQYF.

This CDR3 is CASSLEAGTPHYNEQFF. CDR3 DNA: TGTGCCAGCAGCTTAGAGGCCGGGACTCCTCACTACAATGAGCAGTTCTTC. The chain is built from TRBV7-8 and TRBJ2-1; perhaps TRBD2 as D (6 bases). Trimming stripped 1 base from V and 3 bases from J, with 16 bases between. Germline assignment: CDR1 SGHVS and CDR2 FQNEAQ. The CDR3 is made up of 17 amino acids.

This chain uses TRBV2 with TRBJ1-2; 8 nucleotides align to TRBD1. CDR3 size: 16 residues. Germline trimming cut 1 base from V and 2 bases from J; bases unmatched to any gene: 6. Germline CDR1 and CDR2: SNHLY and FYNNEI. The CDR3, as DNA: TGTGCCAGCAGTGAAGGACAGGGGTCCCAGAACTATGGCTACACCTTC. It codes for CASSEGQGSQNYGYTF.

The chain couples TRBV27 to TRBJ2-1; 9 bases map to TRBD2. The trim removed 5 bases at V and 7 bases at J, leaving 15 bases unmatched. The V gene's germline CDR1 is MNHEY and CDR2 SMNVEV (reference sequence). This CDR3 has 17 residues. CDR3 in DNA: TGTGCCAGCAGTACAACGTACCTAGCGGGAAGTAATAATGAGCAGTTCTTC. Its protein is CASSTTYLAGSNNEQFF.

This clone was seen a few times. The CDR3 here is CASSSLRDRGSYEQYF. For the CDR3, the DNA is TGTGCCAGCAGTTCCCTCCGGGACAGGGGATCCTACGAGCAGTACTTC. The chain carries TRBV13 and TRBJ2-7; 10 nucleotides align to TRBD1. This CDR3 has 16 amino acids. V lost 6 bases, J lost 1 base, and 9 bases stayed unmatched. Germline lookup yields CDR1 PRHDT and CDR2 FYEKMQ (reference sequence).

The CDR3 DNA reads TGCGCCAGCAGCCGGACTAGCACAGATACGCAGTATTTT. Translation: CASSRTSTDTQYF. The V gene is TRBV4-1, the J gene TRBJ2-3; possible D gene TRBD2, 5 bases. Trimming stripped 4 bases from V and 0 bases from J, with 5 bases between. This CDR3 is built from 13 residues. CDR1 is MGHRA and CDR2 is YSYEKL in the germline V gene.

The chain combines TRBV2 with TRBJ1-1, with D perhaps matching TRBD1 (5 bases). With 6 bases removed from V and 6 bases from J, the gap between germline ends came to 14 bases. From germline, CDR1 is SNHLY and CDR2 FYNNEI. The CDR3 has 13 residues. DNA of the CDR3: TGTGCCAGCAGGATGACAGTTGACCCTGAAGCTTTCTTT. As protein: CASRMTVDPEAFF.

The V gene is TRBV6-1, the J gene TRBJ2-3; D remains unclear. From germline, CDR1 is MNHNS and CDR2 SASEGT. With 1 base removed from V and 4 bases from J, the gap between germline ends came to 9 bases. The CDR3 is 14 residues long. CDR3 nucleotides: TGTGCCAGCAGTGAAGGCACGTACTCAGATACGCAGTATTTT. Translation gives CASSEGTYSDTQYF.

This chain joins TRBV5-1 and TRBJ2-5, with 9 bases matching TRBD1. The CDR3 extends over 14 amino acids. CDR1 is SGHRS and CDR2 is YFSETQ in the germline V gene. V trimming: 6 bases; J trimming: 4 bases; junction bases outside the gene matches: 7. Here the CDR3 DNA reads TGCGCCAGCACCCTAATGGGACAGGGAGAGACCCAGTACTTC. Encoded protein: CASTLMGQGETQYF.

J is TRBJ2-1 and V is TRBV27; 13 bases agree with TRBD2. Trimming took 6 bases from V and 10 from J; bases not matched to a gene: 9. The CDR3 runs 15 residues. The V gene's germline CDR1 is MNHEY and CDR2 SMNVEV (reference sequence). CDR3 nucleotide sequence: TGTGCCAGCAGAAGAGGACTAGCGGGAGTAAACGAGCAGTTCTTC. This codes for CASRRGLAGVNEQFF.

The chain links TRBV14 to TRBJ1-3; D unclear. Trimming pared 4 bases from V and 4 bases from J, leaving 11 bases between. From germline, CDR1 is SGHDN and CDR2 FVKESK. This CDR3 has 14 amino acids. The chain's CDR3 is CASSRRGRGNTIYF. The CDR3 nucleotides are TGTGCCAGCAGCCGGAGAGGGCGCGGAAACACCATATATTTT.

About this clone itself: The sample carries other DNA sequences with the same CDR3. The chain combines TRBV27 with TRBJ2-3, with TRBD2 matching over 8 bases. The germline gives CDR1 MNHEY, CDR2 SMNVEV (reference sequence). This CDR3 is built from 13 residues. V gave up 7 bases and J gave up 1 base; unmatched junction bases: 1. The CDR3 protein is CASKTSGTDTQYF. As DNA, the CDR3 is TGTGCCAGCAAGACTAGCGGCACAGATACGCAGTATTTT.

V and J are TRBV28 and TRBJ1-2; D is uncertain. CDR3 length equals 12 residues. Germline V lookup: CDR1 MDHEN, CDR2 SYDVKM. Between the trimmed V and J ends, which lost 6 bases and 3 bases, there was a span of 8 bases. CDR3 sequence reads: CASRTGDYGYTF. DNA for the CDR3: TGTGCCAGCAGGACCGGGGACTATGGCTACACCTTC.

This clone has ten or more counts. The chain recombines TRBV6-5 with TRBJ2-2; TRBD1 agrees at 10 bases. The V and J ends lost 10 bases and 4 bases, in that order; junction bases with no gene match: 6. The CDR3 has 14 amino acids. Germline values: CDR1 MNHEY, CDR2 SVGAGI. The CDR3 nucleotides read TGTGCCACCGAGGACAGGGGGGGCACCGGGGAGCTGTTTTTT. Its protein product is CATEDRGGTGELFF.

The chain joins TRBV28 to TRBJ2-7; D is uncertain. Germline V gene sequence: CDR1 MDHEN, CDR2 SYDVKM. V was clipped by 8 bases and J by 2 bases, with 7 bases between them. The CDR3 runs to 11 residues. The CDR3 region is CASSVAYEQYF. DNA of the CDR3: TGTGCCAGCTCGGTGGCCTACGAGCAGTACTTC.

This clone was recorded a few times. The chain employs TRBV5-1 and TRBJ1-4; no reliable D call. Germline V lookup: CDR1 SGHRS, CDR2 YFSETQ. The CDR3 covers 14 residues. V lost 4 bases, J lost 6 bases, and 13 bases lay in between. The CDR3 spells CASSLDNGDEKLFF. As DNA, the CDR3 is TGCGCCAGCAGCCTCGACAACGGTGATGAAAAACTGTTTTTT. The full variable domain, completed using reference TRBV5-1 and TRBJ1-4, is KAGVTQTPRYLIKTRGQQVTLSCSPISGHRSVSWYQQTPGQGLQFLFEYFSETQRNKGNFPGRFSGRQFSNSRSEMNVSTLELGDSALYLCASSLDNGDEKLFFGSGTQLSVL.

The rearrangement joins TRBV6-5 to TRBJ2-1, with a possible D match to TRBD2 (5 bases). V lost 7 bases and J lost 5, with 18 bases in between. Looked up from germline, CDR1 is MNHEY and CDR2 is SVGAGI. There are 15 residues in the CDR3. CDR3 amino acids: CASTSGRLGDNEQFF. The CDR3 coding sequence is TGTGCCAGCACCTCGGGAAGGTTGGGCGACAATGAGCAGTTCTTC.

The genes are TRBV7-9 and TRBJ2-1; maybe TRBD2 (5 bases). This CDR3 contains 15 residues. CDR1 and CDR2 from the germline V gene are SEHNR and FQNEAQ (reference sequence). V lost 10 bases and J lost 8, with 24 bases in between. CDR3 protein: CAMTNPSGKAHEQFF. CDR3 sequence (DNA): TGTGCCATGACAAACCCCAGCGGCAAAGCCCATGAGCAGTTCTTC.